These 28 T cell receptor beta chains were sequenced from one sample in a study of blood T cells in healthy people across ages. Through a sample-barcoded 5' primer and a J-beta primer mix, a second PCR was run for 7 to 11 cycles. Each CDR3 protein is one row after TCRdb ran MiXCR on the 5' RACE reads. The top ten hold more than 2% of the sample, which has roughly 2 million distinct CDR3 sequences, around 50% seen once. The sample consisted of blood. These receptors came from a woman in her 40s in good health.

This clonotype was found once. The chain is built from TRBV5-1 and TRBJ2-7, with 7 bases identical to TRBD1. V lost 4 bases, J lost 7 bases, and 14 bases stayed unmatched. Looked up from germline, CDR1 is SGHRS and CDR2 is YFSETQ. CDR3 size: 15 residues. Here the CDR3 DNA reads TGCGCCAGCAGCCAACCGGGACAGTACGACAATGAGCAGTACTTC. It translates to CASSQPGQYDNEQYF.

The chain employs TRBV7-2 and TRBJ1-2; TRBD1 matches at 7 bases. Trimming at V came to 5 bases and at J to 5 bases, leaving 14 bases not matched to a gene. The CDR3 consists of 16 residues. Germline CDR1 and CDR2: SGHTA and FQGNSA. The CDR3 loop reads CASSLRGTEFFYGYTF. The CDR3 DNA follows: TGTGCCAGCAGCCTCCGGGGGACAGAGTTTTTTTATGGCTACACCTTC.

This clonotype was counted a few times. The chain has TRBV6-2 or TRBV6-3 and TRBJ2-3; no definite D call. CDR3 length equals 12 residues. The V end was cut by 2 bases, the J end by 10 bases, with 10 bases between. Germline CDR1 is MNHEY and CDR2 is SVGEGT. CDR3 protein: CASSYLVHSQYF. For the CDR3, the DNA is TGTGCCAGCAGTTACCTAGTGCATTCGCAGTATTTT.

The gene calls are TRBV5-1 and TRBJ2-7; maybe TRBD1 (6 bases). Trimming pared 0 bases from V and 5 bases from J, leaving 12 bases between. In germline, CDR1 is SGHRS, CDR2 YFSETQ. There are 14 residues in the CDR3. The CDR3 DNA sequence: TGCGCCAGCAGCTTGGAACAGGGACCCAACGAGCAGTACTTC. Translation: CASSLEQGPNEQYF.

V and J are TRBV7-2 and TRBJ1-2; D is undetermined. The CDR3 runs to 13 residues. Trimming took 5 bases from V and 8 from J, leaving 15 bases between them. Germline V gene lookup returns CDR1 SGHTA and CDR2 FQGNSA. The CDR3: CASSPTLKTGYTF. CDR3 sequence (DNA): TGTGCCAGCAGCCCAACACTAAAAACAGGCTACACCTTC.

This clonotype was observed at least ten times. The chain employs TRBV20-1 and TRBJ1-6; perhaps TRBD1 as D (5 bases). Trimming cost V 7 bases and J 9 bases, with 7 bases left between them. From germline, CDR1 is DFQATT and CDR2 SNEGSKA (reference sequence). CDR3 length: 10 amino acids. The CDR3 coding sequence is TGCAGTGTTCAGGGTTCACCCCTCCACTTT. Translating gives CSVQGSPLHF.

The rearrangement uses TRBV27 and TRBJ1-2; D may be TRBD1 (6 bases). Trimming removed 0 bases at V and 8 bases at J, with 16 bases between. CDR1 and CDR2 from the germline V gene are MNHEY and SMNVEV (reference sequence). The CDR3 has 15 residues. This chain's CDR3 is CASSLSLGLGAGYTF. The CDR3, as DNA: TGTGCCAGCAGTTTATCGCTGGGTCTGGGGGCCGGCTACACCTTC.

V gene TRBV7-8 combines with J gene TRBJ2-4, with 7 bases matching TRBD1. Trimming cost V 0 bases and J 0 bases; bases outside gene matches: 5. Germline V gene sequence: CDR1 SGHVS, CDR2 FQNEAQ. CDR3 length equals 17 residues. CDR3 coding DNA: TGTGCCAGCAGCTTAGCCCCGGGACAGCTAGCCAAAAACATTCAGTACTTC. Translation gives CASSLAPGQLAKNIQYF.

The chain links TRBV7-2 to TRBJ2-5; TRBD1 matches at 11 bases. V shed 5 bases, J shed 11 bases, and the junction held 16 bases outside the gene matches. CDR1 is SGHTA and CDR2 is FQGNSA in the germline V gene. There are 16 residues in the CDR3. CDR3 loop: CASSNLDRGRLDEQYF. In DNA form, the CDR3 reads TGTGCCAGCAGCAACCTGGACAGGGGGCGGTTGGATGAGCAGTACTTC.

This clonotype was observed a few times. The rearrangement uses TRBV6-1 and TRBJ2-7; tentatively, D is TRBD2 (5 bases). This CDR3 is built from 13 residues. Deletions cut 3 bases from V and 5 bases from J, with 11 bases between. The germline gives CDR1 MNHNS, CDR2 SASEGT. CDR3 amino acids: CASSDKLDDEQYF. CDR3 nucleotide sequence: TGTGCCAGCAGTGATAAACTAGACGACGAGCAGTACTTC.

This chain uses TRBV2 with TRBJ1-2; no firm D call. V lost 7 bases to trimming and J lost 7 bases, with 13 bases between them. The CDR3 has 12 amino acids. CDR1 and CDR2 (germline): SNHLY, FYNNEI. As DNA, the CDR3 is TGTGCCAGCATTTTACAGTTGTCTGGCTACACCTTC. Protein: CASILQLSGYTF.

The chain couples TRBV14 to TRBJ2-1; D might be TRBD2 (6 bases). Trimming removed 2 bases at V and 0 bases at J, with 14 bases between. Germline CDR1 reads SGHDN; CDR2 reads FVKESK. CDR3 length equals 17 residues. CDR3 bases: TGTGCCAGCAGCCAAAGACTCCGGGGGATCTCCTACAATGAGCAGTTCTTC. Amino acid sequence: CASSQRLRGISYNEQFF. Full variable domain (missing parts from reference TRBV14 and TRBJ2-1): EAGVTQFPSHSVIEKGQTVTLRCDPISGHDNLYWYRRVMGKEIKFLLHFVKESKQDESGMPNNRFLAERTGGTYSTLKVQPAELEDSGVYFCASSQRLRGISYNEQFFGPGTRLTVL.

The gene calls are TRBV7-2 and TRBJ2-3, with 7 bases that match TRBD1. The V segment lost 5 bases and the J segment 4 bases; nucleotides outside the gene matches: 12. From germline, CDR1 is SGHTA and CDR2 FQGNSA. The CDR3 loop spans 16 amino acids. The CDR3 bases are TGTGCCAGCAGCCCTAGTAGGGGGCTCCCCCCAGATACGCAGTATTTT. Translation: CASSPSRGLPPDTQYF.

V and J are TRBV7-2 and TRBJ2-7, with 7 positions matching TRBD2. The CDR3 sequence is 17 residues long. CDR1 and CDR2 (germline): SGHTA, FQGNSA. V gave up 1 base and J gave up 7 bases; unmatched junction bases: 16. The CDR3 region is CASSLVGGGPAYNEQYF. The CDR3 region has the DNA TGTGCCAGCAGCTTAGTGGGCGGGGGACCAGCCTACAATGAGCAGTACTTC.

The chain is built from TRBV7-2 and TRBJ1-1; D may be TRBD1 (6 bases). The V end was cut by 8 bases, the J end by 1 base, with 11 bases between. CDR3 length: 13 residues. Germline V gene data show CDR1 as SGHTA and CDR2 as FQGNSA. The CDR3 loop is CASVGGANTEAFF. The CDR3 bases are TGTGCCAGCGTGGGGGGCGCGAACACTGAAGCTTTCTTT.

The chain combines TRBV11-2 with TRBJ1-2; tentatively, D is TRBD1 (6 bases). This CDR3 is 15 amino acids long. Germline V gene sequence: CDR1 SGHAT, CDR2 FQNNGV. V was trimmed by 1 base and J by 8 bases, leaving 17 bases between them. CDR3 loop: CASSLGRYRVDGYTF. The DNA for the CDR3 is TGTGCCAGCAGCTTAGGCCGGTACAGGGTAGACGGCTACACCTTC. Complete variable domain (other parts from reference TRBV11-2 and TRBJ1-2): EAGVAQSPRYKIIEKRQSVAFWCNPISGHATLYWYQQILGQGPKLLIQFQNNGVVDDSQLPKDRFSAERLKGVDSTLKIQPAKLEDSAVYLCASSLGRYRVDGYTFGSGTRLTVV.

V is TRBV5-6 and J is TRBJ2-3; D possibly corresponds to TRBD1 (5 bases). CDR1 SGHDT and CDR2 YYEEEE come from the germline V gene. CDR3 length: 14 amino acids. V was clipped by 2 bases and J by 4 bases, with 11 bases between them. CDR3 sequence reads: CASSLQPRADTQYF. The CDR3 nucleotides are TGTGCCAGCAGCTTACAGCCCAGGGCAGATACGCAGTATTTT.

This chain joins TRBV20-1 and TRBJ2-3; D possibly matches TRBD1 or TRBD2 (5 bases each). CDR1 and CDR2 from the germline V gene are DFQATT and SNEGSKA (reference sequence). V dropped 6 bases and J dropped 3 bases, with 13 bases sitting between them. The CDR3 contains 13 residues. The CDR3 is CSAPPRGTDTQYF. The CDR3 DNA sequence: TGCAGTGCCCCGCCGAGGGGAACAGATACGCAGTATTTT.

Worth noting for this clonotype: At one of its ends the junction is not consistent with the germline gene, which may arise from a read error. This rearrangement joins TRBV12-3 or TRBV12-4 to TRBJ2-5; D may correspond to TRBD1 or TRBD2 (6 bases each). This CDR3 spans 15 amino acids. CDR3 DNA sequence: TGTGTCAGCAGTTTGGTGGAGGGGGACCAAGAGACCCAGTACTTC. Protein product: CVSSLVEGDQETQYF.

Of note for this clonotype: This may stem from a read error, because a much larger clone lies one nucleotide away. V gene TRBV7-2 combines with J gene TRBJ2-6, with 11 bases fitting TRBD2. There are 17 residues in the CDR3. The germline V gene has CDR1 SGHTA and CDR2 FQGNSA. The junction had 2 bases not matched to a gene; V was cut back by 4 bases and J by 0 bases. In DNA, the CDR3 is TGTGCCAGCAGCTCACTAGCGGGGGTCTCTGGGGCCAACGTCCTGACTTTC. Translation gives CASSSLAGVSGANVLTF. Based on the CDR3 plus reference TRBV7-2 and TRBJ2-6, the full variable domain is GAGVSQSPSNKVTEKGKDVELRCDPISGHTALYWYRQSLGQGLEFLIYFQGNSAPDKSGLPSDRFSAERTGGSVSTLTIQRTQQEDSAVYLCASSSLAGVSGANVLTFGAGSRLTVL.

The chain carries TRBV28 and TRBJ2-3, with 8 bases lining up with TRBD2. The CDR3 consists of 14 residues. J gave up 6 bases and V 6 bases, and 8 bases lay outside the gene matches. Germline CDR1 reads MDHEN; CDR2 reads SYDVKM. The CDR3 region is CASSRGGVSDTQYF. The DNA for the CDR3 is TGTGCCAGCAGCCGGGGGGGGGTGAGTGATACGCAGTATTTT.

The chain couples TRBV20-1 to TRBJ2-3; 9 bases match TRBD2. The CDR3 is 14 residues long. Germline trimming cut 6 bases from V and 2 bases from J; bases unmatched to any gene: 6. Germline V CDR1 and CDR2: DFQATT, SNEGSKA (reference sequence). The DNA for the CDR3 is TGCAGTGCCCGAAGACTAGCGGACACAGATACGCAGTATTTT. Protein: CSARRLADTDTQYF.

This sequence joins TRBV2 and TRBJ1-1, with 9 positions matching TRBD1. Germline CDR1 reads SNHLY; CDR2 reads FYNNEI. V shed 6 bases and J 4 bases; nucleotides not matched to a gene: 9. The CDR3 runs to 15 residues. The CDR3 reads CASSGDRGRTTEAFF. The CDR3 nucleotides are TGTGCCAGCAGCGGTGACAGGGGGAGGACCACTGAAGCTTTCTTT.

The chain's CDR3 is CASRGPQGGSQETQYF. The CDR3 bases are TGCGCCAGCCGGGGTCCCCAGGGAGGGAGCCAAGAGACCCAGTACTTC. The V and J genes are TRBV5-1 and TRBJ2-5; TRBD2 matches 7 bases. The V gene end was trimmed by 7 bases and the J gene end by 1 base; junction bases not matched to a gene: 13. Per germline, CDR1 SGHRS and CDR2 YFSETQ. The CDR3 is 16 amino acids.

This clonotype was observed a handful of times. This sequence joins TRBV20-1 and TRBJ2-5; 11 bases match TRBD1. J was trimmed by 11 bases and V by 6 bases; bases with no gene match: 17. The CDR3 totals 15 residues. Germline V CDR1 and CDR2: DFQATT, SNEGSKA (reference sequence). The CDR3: CSAVEGQGDYNEQYF. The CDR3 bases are TGCAGTGCAGTTGAGGGACAGGGGGATTACAATGAGCAGTACTTC.

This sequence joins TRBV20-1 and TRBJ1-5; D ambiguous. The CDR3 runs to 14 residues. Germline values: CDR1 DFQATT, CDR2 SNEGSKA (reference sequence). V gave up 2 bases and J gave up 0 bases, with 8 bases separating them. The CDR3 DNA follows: TGCAGTGCTAGATCGGCTTCTAGCAATCAGCCCCAGCATTTT. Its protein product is CSARSASSNQPQHF.

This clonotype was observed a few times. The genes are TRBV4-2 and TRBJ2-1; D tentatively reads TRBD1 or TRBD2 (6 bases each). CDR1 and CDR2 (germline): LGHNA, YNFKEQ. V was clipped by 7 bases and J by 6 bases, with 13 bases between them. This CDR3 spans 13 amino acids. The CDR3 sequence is CASTRGGLNEQFF. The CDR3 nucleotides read TGTGCCAGCACCCGAGGGGGACTCAATGAGCAGTTCTTC.

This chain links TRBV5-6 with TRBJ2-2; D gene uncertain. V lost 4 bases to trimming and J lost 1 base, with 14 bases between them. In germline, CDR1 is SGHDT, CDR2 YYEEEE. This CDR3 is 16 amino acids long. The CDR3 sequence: CASSGPLARNTGELFF. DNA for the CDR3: TGTGCCAGCAGCGGCCCCTTGGCGAGGAACACCGGGGAGCTGTTTTTT.